This T cell receptor (beta chain) was observed in a study of CD8+ T cells in alopecia areata. Trimming removed 2 bases from V and 7 bases from J; junction bases left unmatched: 7. The CDR3 covers 16 residues. Germline V gene lookup returns CDR1 MNHEY and CDR2 SMNVEV (reference sequence). After isolation, RNA underwent reverse transcription to generate cDNA as the sequencing template. The method was immunoSEQ multiplex PCR; TCRdb's version includes in-frame clones alone and lacks a portion of them. The table includes approximately 140,000 clones, roughly 44% detected once. This clone has only a few counts.

The TCR sequence derives from a human donor with alopecia areata. The chain carries TRBV27 and TRBJ2-2; 10 bases are shared with TRBD2. Material for sequencing was CD4+ T cells sorted from blood. Here the CDR3 DNA reads TGTGCCAGCAGTTTAAGGGGACTAGCGTCGAACGGGGAGCTGTTTTTT. Its translation is CASSLRGLASNGELFF.